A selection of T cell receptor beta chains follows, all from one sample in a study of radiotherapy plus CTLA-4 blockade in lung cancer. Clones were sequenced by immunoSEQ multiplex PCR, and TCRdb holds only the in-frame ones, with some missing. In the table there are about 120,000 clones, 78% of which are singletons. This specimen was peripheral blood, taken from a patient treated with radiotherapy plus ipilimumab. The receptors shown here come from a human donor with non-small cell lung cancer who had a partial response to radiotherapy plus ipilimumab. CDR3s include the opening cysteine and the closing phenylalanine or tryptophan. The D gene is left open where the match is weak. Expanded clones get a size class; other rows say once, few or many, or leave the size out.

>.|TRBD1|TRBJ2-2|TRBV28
TGTGCCAGCCTTAGGGACAGAGCCACCGGGGAGCTGTTTTTT
CASLRDRATGELFF
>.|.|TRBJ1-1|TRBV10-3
TGTGCCTACGGAGGGAGCAACACTGAAGCTTTCTTT
CAYGGSNTEAFF
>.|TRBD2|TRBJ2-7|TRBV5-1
TGCGCCAGCAGCTTAACCGGGACTAGCAGATACGAGCCGCACGAGCAGTACTTC
CASSLTGTSRYEPHEQYF
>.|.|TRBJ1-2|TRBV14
TGTGCCAGCAGCTCTGGGGCAGGAGCTAACTATGGCTACACCTTC
CASSSGAGANYGYTF
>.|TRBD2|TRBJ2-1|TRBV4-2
TGTGCCAGCAGCCAAGTAGAAGCGGGAGGGAGCAAGCAGTTCTTC
CASSQVEAGGSKQFF
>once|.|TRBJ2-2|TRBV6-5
TGTGCCAGCAGTACCCGGGACTTTAACACCGGGGAGCTGTTTTTT
CASSTRDFNTGELFF
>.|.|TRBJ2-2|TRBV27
TGTGCCAGCAGTTTGAGACAGAACACCGGGGAGCTGTTTTTT
CASSLRQNTGELFF
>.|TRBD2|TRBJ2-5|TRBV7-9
TGTGCCAGCAGCTTAGGGACTAGCGGGAGAGAGACCCAGTACTTC
CASSLGTSGRETQYF
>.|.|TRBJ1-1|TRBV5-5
TGTGCCAGCAGCTTGGGACATACGGACACTGAAGCTTTCTTT
CASSLGHTDTEAFF
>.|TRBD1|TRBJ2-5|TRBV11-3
TGTGCCAGCAGCCCAGAGGGACAGCCTCAAGAGACCCAGTACTTC
CASSPEGQPQETQYF
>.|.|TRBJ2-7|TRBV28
TGTGCCAGCAGCTACTACAGGAGCTCCTACGAGCAGTACTTC
CASSYYRSSYEQYF
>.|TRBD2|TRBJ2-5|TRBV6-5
TGTGCCAGCAGTTACTCGACCTTCATGGGAGGGGAGACCCAGTACTTC
CASSYSTFMGGETQYF
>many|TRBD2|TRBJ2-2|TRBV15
TGTGCCACCGGGCGGGAGGGGAACACCGGGGAGCTGTTTTTT
CATGREGNTGELFF
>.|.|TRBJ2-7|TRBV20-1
TGCAGTTCGACCAGGGCCCACGAGCAGTACTTC
CSSTRAHEQYF
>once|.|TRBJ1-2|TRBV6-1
TGTGCCAGCAGTGTGTCGGGGGATGGCTACACCTTC
CASSVSGDGYTF
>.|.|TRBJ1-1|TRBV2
TGTGCCAGCAGTAGGTCGGGAAACACTGAAGCTTTCTTT
CASSRSGNTEAFF
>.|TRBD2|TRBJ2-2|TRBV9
TGTGCCAGCAGCGTAGTAGTTAGCGGGCATAACACCGGGGAGCTGTTTTTT
CASSVVVSGHNTGELFF
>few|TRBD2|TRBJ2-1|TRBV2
TGTGCCAGCAGTGAAGGGACTAGCGGGATCCAGTTCTTC
CASSEGTSGIQFF
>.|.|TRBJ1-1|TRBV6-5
TGTGCCAGCACCGAAACAGGGAAGAACACTGAAGCTTTCTTT
CASTETGKNTEAFF
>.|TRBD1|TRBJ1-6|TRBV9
TGTGCCAGCAGCTCCCACAGGGGACCCCTCCACTTT
CASSSHRGPLHF
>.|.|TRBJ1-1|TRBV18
TGTGCCAGCTCACCGCAGCAGCAGGGTGAAGCTTTCTTT
CASSPQQQGEAFF
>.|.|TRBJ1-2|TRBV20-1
TGCAGTGATTGGGGAGTCTATGGCTACACCTTC
CSDWGVYGYTF
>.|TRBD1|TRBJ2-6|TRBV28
TGTGCGACGCTACCAGGACAGGTGGGAGCCGGGGCCAACGTCCTGACTTTC
CATLPGQVGAGANVLTF
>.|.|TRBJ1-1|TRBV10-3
TGTGCCATCAGTGACAGGGGCGATGAAGCTTTCTTT
CAISDRGDEAFF
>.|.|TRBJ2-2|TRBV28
TGTGCCAGCAGTTCCCCAGGGGGGACCGGGGAGCTGTTTTTT
CASSSPGGTGELFF
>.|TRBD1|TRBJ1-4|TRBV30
TGTGCCTGGAGTACCAGGGGGACTGAAAAACTGTTTTTT
CAWSTRGTEKLFF
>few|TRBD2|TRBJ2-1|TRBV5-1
TGCGCCAGCAGCTATTATTCGACTAGCGGGAGTCAAAACAATGAGCAGTTCTTC
CASSYYSTSGSQNNEQFF
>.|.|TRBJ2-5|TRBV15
TGTGCCACCAGCAGAGATAAGGTCCGGGACTTCCAAGAGACCCAGTACTTC
CATSRDKVRDFQETQYF
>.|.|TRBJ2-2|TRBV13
TGTGCCAGCAGCCTCGGCAGGGGCCCAATCGGGGAGCTGTTTTTT
CASSLGRGPIGELFF
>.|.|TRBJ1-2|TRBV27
TGTGCCAGCAGTTTAAGGGGGGGAGGGGGGTTCTATGGCTACACCTTC
CASSLRGGGGFYGYTF
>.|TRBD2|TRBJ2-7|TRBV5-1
TGCGCCAGCAGCTTGGGTAGCGGGCCCTACGAGCAGTACTTC
CASSLGSGPYEQYF
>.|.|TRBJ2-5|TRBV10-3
TGTGCCATCAGTGTTACCCCTAGGGAGACCCAGTACTTC
CAISVTPRETQYF
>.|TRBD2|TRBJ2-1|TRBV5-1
TGCGCCAGCAGCTTTACTCTAGCGGGAGAAGCCAATGAGCAGTTCTTC
CASSFTLAGEANEQFF
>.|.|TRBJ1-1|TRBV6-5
TGTGCCACCGGGGGGGCTCGAACTGAAGCTTTCTTT
CATGGARTEAFF
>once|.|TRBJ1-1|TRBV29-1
TGCAGCGTTGGTGCGTCTCACTCAGCTTTCTTT
CSVGASHSAFF
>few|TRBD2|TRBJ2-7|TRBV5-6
TGTGCCAGCAGCTTGGCCTTAGCGGGAGGGTACGAGCAGTACTTC
CASSLALAGGYEQYF
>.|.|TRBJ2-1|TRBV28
TGTGCCAGCAGTTATCCCCTGGGCGGGGGCCTTGGTGAGCAGTTCTTC
CASSYPLGGGLGEQFF
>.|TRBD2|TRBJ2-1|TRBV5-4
TGTGCCAGCAGCTACCTAGCGGGCGAGGTCTTC
CASSYLAGEVF
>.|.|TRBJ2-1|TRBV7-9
TGTGCCAGCAGCTTAGGGCGATCCGGAGCCCTATACAATGAGCAGTTCTTC
CASSLGRSGALYNEQFF
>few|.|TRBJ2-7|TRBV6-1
TGTGCCAGCAGGGCGGACGGGGTAGCCTACGAGCAGTACTTC
CASRADGVAYEQYF